The 22 T cell receptor beta chains below were found in one sample sequenced in a study of OX40 agonist ivuxolimab in advanced cancers. The protocol was immunoSEQ multiplex PCR, while the TCRdb copy is restricted to in-frame clones and leaves out a portion. The sample lists tens of thousands of clones, more than 75% occurring once. This specimen consisted of CD4+ or CD8+ T cells sorted from blood, obtained in a trial of the OX40 agonist ivuxolimab. These TCRs come from an adult with an advanced solid tumor such as melanoma, head and neck, liver or kidney cancer.

The table lists this clone with a count of one. The rearrangement uses TRBV5-6 and TRBJ1-1; TRBD1 might be the D (5 bases). V gave up 5 bases and J gave up 0 bases, with 11 bases separating them. The CDR3 loop spans 14 amino acids. CDR1 and CDR2 (germline): SGHDT, YYEEEE. In DNA, the CDR3 is TGTGCCAGCAGAACCCCGGGACTGAACACTGAAGCTTTCTTT. Amino acids: CASRTPGLNTEAFF.

This clone was detected only a few times. This chain uses TRBV10-1 with TRBJ2-7; 7 bases are shared with TRBD2. This CDR3 contains 13 residues. With V trimmed by 6 bases and J by 3 bases, 5 bases remained unmatched. The germline gives CDR1 WNHNN, CDR2 SYGVQD (reference sequence). CDR3 in amino acids: CASSGAGNYEQYF. The DNA of the CDR3 is TGCGCCAGCAGCGGAGCGGGAAACTACGAGCAGTACTTC.

The chain uses TRBV4-2 and TRBJ1-2, with no clear D. This CDR3 spans 12 amino acids. The V end was cut by 0 bases, the J end by 9 bases, with 8 bases between. Germline values: CDR1 LGHNA, CDR2 YNFKEQ. The CDR3 region is CASSQDGRSYTF. In DNA form, the CDR3 reads TGTGCCAGCAGCCAAGATGGACGGAGCTACACCTTC.

The chain couples TRBV5-1 to TRBJ1-5; no definite D call. With 0 bases removed from V and 1 base from J, the gap between germline ends came to 11 bases. CDR1 is SGHRS and CDR2 is YFSETQ in the germline V gene. There are 16 residues in the CDR3. CDR3 nucleotides: TGCGCCAGCAGCTTGGGAGTTCTTGAGAGCAATCAGCCCCAGCATTTT. This encodes CASSLGVLESNQPQHF.

This chain joins TRBV5-1 and TRBJ2-5, with D tentatively TRBD1 (6 bases). V was shortened by 4 bases and J by 4 bases, with 14 bases between the two germline ends. The CDR3 consists of 14 residues. The germline V gene encodes CDR1 SGHRS and CDR2 YFSETQ. CDR3 sequence (DNA): TGCGCCAGCAGCCCCGCAGGGGTCGGAGAGACCCAGTACTTC. Translation: CASSPAGVGETQYF.

This sequence joins TRBV11-2 and TRBJ1-1; 7 bases line up with TRBD1. V shed 5 bases and J 1 base; nucleotides not matched to a gene: 19. The CDR3 contains 19 residues. Germline loops: CDR1 SGHAT, CDR2 FQNNGV. Written as DNA, the CDR3 is TGTGCCAGCAGCCCCCGCGGTTTTAGAGGGGGCATCGGGAACACTGAAGCTTTCTTT. Its translation is CASSPRGFRGGIGNTEAFF.

The rearrangement joins TRBV11-3 to TRBJ2-1, with 9 bases matching TRBD1. The length of the CDR3 is 15 residues. Germline values: CDR1 SGHNT, CDR2 YENEEA. V lost 5 bases to trimming and J lost 4 bases; unmatched junction nucleotides: 6. The CDR3 coding sequence is TGTGCCAGCAGCCCGGACAGGGGAGGTTACAATGAGCAGTTCTTC. This sequence encodes CASSPDRGGYNEQFF.

The genes are TRBV30 and TRBJ1-2; D perhaps matches TRBD1 (5 bases). V lost 4 bases and J 10 bases, leaving 13 bases between the germline ends. CDR3 length: 11 residues. CDR1 and CDR2 from the germline V gene are GTSNPN and SVGIG (reference sequence). CDR3 nucleotide sequence: TGTGCCTGGACTTCGGGGCTGCCCTACACCTTC. Its protein is CAWTSGLPYTF. The full variable domain, completed using reference TRBV30 and TRBJ1-2, is SQTIHQWPATLVQPVGSPLSLECTVEGTSNPNLYWYRQAAGRGLQLLFYSVGIGQISSEVPQNLSASRPQDRQFILSSKKLLLSDSGFYLCAWTSGLPYTFGSGTRLTVV.

The V and J genes are TRBV28 and TRBJ2-5; D perhaps matches TRBD1 (5 bases). The J call may be mistaken, given a closer DNA end match to TRBJ2-7. There are 12 residues in the CDR3. Germline loops: CDR1 MDHEN, CDR2 SYDVKM. The CDR3 protein is CASKPGIYEQYF. The CDR3 nucleotides are TGTGCCAGCAAGCCAGGGATCTACGAGCAGTACTTC.

This clone was seen a few times. The chain employs TRBV5-1 and TRBJ2-1; D might be TRBD2 (5 bases). From germline, CDR1 is SGHRS and CDR2 YFSETQ. This CDR3 has 15 amino acids. Trimming took 4 bases from V and 1 from J, leaving 12 bases between them. The CDR3 here is CASSPSPGSYNEQFF. For the CDR3, the DNA is TGCGCCAGCAGCCCTTCCCCGGGATCCTACAATGAGCAGTTCTTC.

This clone was seen a handful of times. The V gene is TRBV2, the J gene TRBJ1-1; 7 bases line up with TRBD1. Germline V CDR1 and CDR2: SNHLY, FYNNEI. The CDR3 is 13 residues long. J was trimmed by 2 bases and V by 4 bases; bases with no gene match: 1. The DNA of the CDR3 is TGTGCCAGCAGTGGGGACAGTAACACTGAAGCTTTCTTT. Translated, it gives CASSGDSNTEAFF.

The chain joins TRBV5-4 to TRBJ1-6; TRBD1 is a possible D gene (5 bases). CDR3 size: 16 residues. Germline loops: CDR1 SGHNT, CDR2 YYREEE (reference sequence). V was pared by 0 bases and J by 0 bases, with 7 bases between. CDR3 in amino acids: CASSLAGGSYNSPLHF. The CDR3 DNA is TGTGCCAGCAGCTTGGCGGGGGGCTCCTATAATTCACCCCTCCACTTT.

The chain links TRBV5-1 to TRBJ1-1, with a weak D call TRBD1 (5 bases). The CDR3 loop spans 14 amino acids. CDR1 and CDR2 from the germline V gene are SGHRS and YFSETQ. Trimming shortened V by 4 bases and J by 4 bases, and 14 bases separated the two germline ends. This CDR3 is CASSPGLGTTEAFF. CDR3 in DNA: TGCGCCAGCAGCCCGGGCTTGGGGACCACTGAAGCTTTCTTT.

This clone has only one observation. This chain connects TRBV7-6 to TRBJ1-4; 9 bases map to TRBD1. CDR1 is SGHVS, CDR2 FNYEAQ, per germline. The length of the CDR3 is 18 residues. The J segment lost 1 base and the V segment lost 1 base, leaving 7 bases of the junction unmatched. The CDR3 sequence: CASSLDSGGQGTNEKLFF. CDR3 coding DNA: TGTGCCAGCAGCTTAGATTCGGGGGGACAGGGAACTAATGAAAAACTGTTTTTT.

The CDR3 loop is CASSSVRGDTQYF. The CDR3 bases are TGTGCCAGCAGTTCCGTCCGGGGGGATACGCAGTATTTT. This rearrangement joins TRBV7-3 to TRBJ2-3, with D possibly being TRBD2 (6 bases). Germline CDR1 and CDR2: SGHTA and FQGTGA. Trimming removed 6 bases at V and 6 bases at J, with 13 bases between. The CDR3 loop spans 13 amino acids.

This sequence joins TRBV5-5 and TRBJ2-7; a possible D gene is TRBD1 (5 bases). This CDR3 contains 14 residues. Trimming left V 2 bases short and J 3 bases short, with 12 bases between. CDR1 is SGHKS, CDR2 YYEKEE, per germline (reference sequence). The CDR3 protein is CASSFGDSNYEQYF. The CDR3, as DNA: TGTGCCAGCAGCTTTGGAGACAGTAACTACGAGCAGTACTTC.

J is TRBJ2-1 and V is TRBV6-4; 8 bases are shared with TRBD2. This CDR3 contains 13 residues. V lost 4 bases and J lost 7; bases outside the gene matches: 3. In germline, CDR1 is MRHNA, CDR2 SNTAGT. The CDR3 is CASSGLAGNEQFF. The CDR3 DNA reads as TGTGCCAGCAGTGGATTAGCGGGGAATGAGCAGTTCTTC.

The gene calls are TRBV18 and TRBJ1-5; D might be TRBD1 (6 bases). The CDR3 covers 16 residues. Germline V CDR1 and CDR2: KGHSH, LQKENI. V lost 1 base and J 6 bases, leaving 16 bases between the germline ends. The DNA of the CDR3 is TGTGCCAGCTCACCACGGGAAAACAGGGACGGTCAGCCCCAGCATTTT. This codes for CASSPRENRDGQPQHF.

A single count supports this clone. This chain links TRBV28 with TRBJ1-2; maybe TRBD1 (5 bases). CDR1 MDHEN and CDR2 SYDVKM come from the germline V gene. V dropped 3 bases and J dropped 1 base, with 12 bases sitting between them. The CDR3 totals 15 residues. For the CDR3, the DNA is TGTGCCAGCAGTTTTGGGGGGGAATTTAACTATGGCTACACCTTC. Amino acid sequence: CASSFGGEFNYGYTF.

This clone has just one count. The chain employs TRBV6-6 and TRBJ2-3; 7 positions agree with TRBD1. The CDR3 sequence is 15 residues long. The V and J ends lost 8 bases and 2 bases, in that order; junction bases with no gene match: 10. Germline V gene data show CDR1 as MNHNY and CDR2 as SVGAGI (reference sequence). Written as DNA, the CDR3 is TGTGCCAGCTATCCCTTCGGGACAGCCACAGATACGCAGTATTTT. Protein sequence: CASYPFGTATDTQYF.

This CDR3 is CASTPGEHSGNTIYF. The CDR3 DNA reads as TGTGCCAGCACCCCCGGGGAGCACTCTGGAAACACCATATATTTT. The rearrangement links TRBV9 to TRBJ1-3; the D is unclear. Germline V gene lookup returns CDR1 SGDLS and CDR2 YYNGEE. The V end was cut by 6 bases, the J end by 0 bases, with 13 bases between. The CDR3 runs 15 residues.

This clone appeared a single time. The gene calls are TRBV5-1 and TRBJ1-2; 7 bases are shared with TRBD1. Losses at the gene ends were 2 bases for V and 6 bases for J; bases not matched to a gene: 4. The CDR3 contains 13 residues. CDR1 SGHRS and CDR2 YFSETQ come from the germline V gene. The CDR3 DNA follows: TGCGCCAGCAGCTTTGGACAGGTCGATGGCTACACCTTC. The encoded protein is CASSFGQVDGYTF.